This is a list of T cell receptor beta chains from one sample in a study of T cells in Graves' hyperthyroidism and ophthalmopathy. TCRdb recomputed calls from the multiplex PCR reads with MiXCR, one row per CDR3 protein. The data contain about 370,000 distinct CDR3 sequences, approximately 14% of them singletons. Sequencing used blood. The source of these receptors is a woman in her sixties or seventies with Graves' ophthalmopathy. Each CDR3 is given with its conserved first and last residue. The D gene is left open where the match is weak. Clone size is not always given. Where it is, it says once, few, many or a class for expanded clones.

CDR3 protein	CDR3 DNA	D gene	J gene	V gene	clone size
CASSAATGGRPETQYF	TGTGCCAGCAGCGCCGCCACTGGCGGGAGACCGGAGACCCAGTACTTC	TRBD2	TRBJ2-5	TRBV5-6	many
CASSESRIGLAGNTDTQYF	TGTGCCAGCAGTGAATCTCGGATAGGACTAGCGGGAAACACAGATACGCAGTATTTT	TRBD2	TRBJ2-3	TRBV2	many
CATEGSGTEQYF	TGTGCCACAGAGGGGAGCGGGACCGAGCAGTACTTC	TRBD2	TRBJ2-7	TRBV19	few
CASSFHRGRETQYF	TGTGCCAGCAGTTTCCACAGGGGGCGAGAGACCCAGTACTTC	TRBD1	TRBJ2-5	TRBV12-3/TRBV12-4	NA
CASSELPGEYGYTF	TGTGCCAGCAGTGAATTACCAGGGGAATATGGCTACACCTTC	NA	TRBJ1-2	TRBV25-1	NA
CASSHRLAGEDEQYF	TGTGCCAGCAGCCACCGACTAGCGGGAGAGGACGAGCAGTACTTC	TRBD2	TRBJ2-7	TRBV7-9	many
CASSSRLAGGTDTQYF	TGTGCCAGCAGTTCAAGACTAGCGGGAGGCACAGATACGCAGTATTTT	TRBD2	TRBJ2-3	TRBV27	large
CASRTGGFGEETQYF	TGTGCCAGCAGGACAGGGGGCTTCGGAGAAGAGACCCAGTACTTC	TRBD1	TRBJ2-5	TRBV6-2/TRBV6-3	many
CATSDATDRGAYEQYF	TGTGCCACCAGTGATGCGACGGACAGGGGGGCCTACGAGCAGTACTTC	TRBD1	TRBJ2-7	TRBV24-1	few
CASGLVVTGAIQDPLHF	TGTGCTAGTGGTTTGGTAGTGACAGGTGCGATCCAGGATCCCCTCCACTTT	NA	TRBJ1-6	TRBV12-5	many
CASSRQGGETQFF	TGTGCCAGCAGCCGACAGGGCGGGGAGACCCAGTTCTTC	NA	TRBJ2-1	TRBV7-9	few
CASGGGNYGYTF	TGTGCCAGCGGGGGGGGGAACTATGGCTACACCTTC	NA	TRBJ1-2	TRBV12-3/TRBV12-4	many
CANTEDTGSYEQYF	TGTGCCAACACTGAGGATACGGGGTCCTACGAGCAGTACTTC	NA	TRBJ2-7	TRBV6-1	many
CSGLAGYTGELFF	TGCAGCGGTCTCGCGGGATACACCGGGGAGCTGTTTTTT	NA	TRBJ2-2	TRBV29-1	NA
CASSKYQETQYF	TGTGCCAGCAGCAAGTACCAAGAGACCCAGTACTTC	NA	TRBJ2-5	TRBV28	many
CASRTGSLGTDTQYF	TGTGCCAGCAGGACTGGTTCGCTAGGCACAGATACGCAGTATTTT	NA	TRBJ2-3	TRBV6-1	NA
CASSQGRLNEQFF	TGTGCCAGCAGCCAAGGGAGGCTCAATGAGCAGTTCTTC	NA	TRBJ2-1	TRBV3-1	many
CASSFTPNTEAFF	TGTGCCAGCAGCTTCACACCGAACACTGAAGCTTTCTTT	NA	TRBJ1-1	TRBV7-9	NA
CATQADQTTTDTQYF	TGTGCCACCCAAGCTGACCAAACCACAACAGATACGCAGTATTTT	NA	TRBJ2-3	TRBV10-3	many
CAWRGYGSDTGELFF	TGTGCCTGGAGAGGGTACGGGAGTGATACCGGGGAGCTGTTTTTT	NA	TRBJ2-2	TRBV30	many
CASSSQGGRITGELFF	TGTGCCAGCAGCTCCCAGGGCGGGAGGATCACCGGGGAGCTGTTTTTT	TRBD2	TRBJ2-2	TRBV7-3	many
CAISVDSSGNTIYF	TGTGCCATCAGCGTTGACAGCTCTGGAAACACCATATATTTT	NA	TRBJ1-3	TRBV10-3	NA
CATSRDLPTSGIDTQYF	TGTGCCACCAGCAGAGATTTGCCCACTAGCGGGATAGATACGCAGTATTTT	TRBD2	TRBJ2-3	TRBV15	few
CATSEIAGGPDTQYF	TGTGCCACCAGTGAAATAGCGGGAGGGCCAGATACGCAGTATTTT	TRBD2	TRBJ2-3	TRBV24-1	NA
CASNRGASYEQYF	TGTGCCAGCAACCGGGGGGCCTCCTACGAGCAGTACTTC	NA	TRBJ2-7	TRBV28	many
CASSQRGVAGAEAFF	TGTGCCAGCAGCCAAAGGGGTGTTGCGGGGGCTGAAGCTTTCTTT	NA	TRBJ1-1	TRBV3-1	many
CASSDAGRRNQPQHF	TGCGCCAGCAGTGACGCGGGTAGGAGGAATCAGCCCCAGCATTTT	NA	TRBJ1-5	TRBV10-2	NA
CASSADRPRPQHF	TGTGCCAGCAGCGCCGACAGGCCGCGGCCCCAGCATTTT	NA	TRBJ1-5	TRBV12-3/TRBV12-4	many
CSATSRGGVDEKLFF	TGCAGTGCTACTAGTCGAGGAGGGGTTGATGAAAAACTGTTTTTT	NA	TRBJ1-4	TRBV20-1	NA
CSARYPSSDTDTQYF	TGCAGTGCTAGGTACCCCAGTTCTGACACAGATACGCAGTATTTT	NA	TRBJ2-3	TRBV20-1	many
CASSPQRQGNNSPLHF	TGTGCCAGCTCACCCCAACGCCAGGGGAATAATTCACCCCTCCACTTT	NA	TRBJ1-6	TRBV18	NA
CASQGDDSYEQYF	TGTGCCAGCCAGGGGGATGACTCCTACGAGCAGTACTTC	TRBD1	TRBJ2-7	TRBV7-9	few
CASSGLAGEGETQYF	TGTGCCAGCAGTGGACTAGCGGGAGAAGGGGAGACCCAGTACTTC	TRBD2	TRBJ2-5	TRBV27	NA
CATSRDTAAPDEQYF	TGTGCCACCAGCAGAGATACGGCAGCCCCAGACGAGCAGTACTTC	NA	TRBJ2-7	TRBV15	many
CASSLAGQGVQEKLFF	TGTGCCAGCAGTTTGGCGGGACAGGGGGTCCAGGAAAAACTGTTTTTT	TRBD1	TRBJ1-4	TRBV27	few
CASRKETQYF	TGTGCCAGCAGGAAGGAGACCCAGTACTTC	NA	TRBJ2-5	TRBV12-3/TRBV12-4	many
CAWTITGELFF	TGTGCCTGGACAATTACCGGGGAGCTGTTTTTT	NA	TRBJ2-2	TRBV30	NA
CASSVGPGSMNTEAFF	TGTGCCAGCAGCGTAGGTCCAGGGAGTATGAACACTGAAGCTTTCTTT	NA	TRBJ1-1	TRBV9	NA
CASNRAGTYEQYF	TGTGCCAGCAATCGGGCAGGCACCTACGAGCAGTACTTC	NA	TRBJ2-7	TRBV6-1	many
CASSQETGVEQYF	TGTGCCAGCAGCCAGGAAACAGGGGTCGAGCAGTACTTC	TRBD1	TRBJ2-7	TRBV4-2	NA
CASSHTTGGGGQETQYF	TGTGCCAGCAGCCACACCACAGGGGGTGGAGGTCAAGAGACCCAGTACTTC	TRBD1	TRBJ2-5	TRBV3-1	many
CASSLRPNEQFF	TGTGCCAGCAGCTTAAGGCCCAATGAGCAGTTCTTC	NA	TRBJ2-1	TRBV7-3	many
CATSRDRGDTQYF	TGTGCCACCAGCAGAGATCGGGGGGATACGCAGTATTTT	NA	TRBJ2-3	TRBV15	few
CASSGLLLDTQYF	TGTGCCAGCAGTGGTCTACTTTTGGATACGCAGTATTTT	NA	TRBJ2-3	TRBV25-1	NA
CASSLRDSSTDTQYF	TGTGCCAGCAGCCTCCGGGACTCCAGCACAGATACGCAGTATTTT	NA	TRBJ2-3	TRBV5-4	many
CASSEQGSNTIYF	TGTGCCAGTAGTGAGCAGGGATCAAACACCATATATTTT	NA	TRBJ1-3	TRBV19	NA
CASSLDGTGDQPQHF	TGTGCCAGCAGCTTAGATGGGACAGGGGATCAGCCCCAGCATTTT	TRBD1	TRBJ1-5	TRBV7-9	NA
CASSEGYEQFF	TGTGCCAGCAGTGAAGGGTATGAGCAGTTCTTC	NA	TRBJ2-1	TRBV28	many
CASSPGTSVEETQYF	TGTGCCAGCAGCCCTGGGACTAGTGTAGAAGAGACCCAGTACTTC	TRBD2	TRBJ2-5	TRBV7-3	once
CSAPGTSNPWEQYF	TGCAGCGCCCCTGGGACTAGCAACCCCTGGGAGCAGTACTTC	TRBD2	TRBJ2-7	TRBV20-1	NA
CASSSSVRDFSYEQYF	TGTGCCAGCAGTTCCTCCGTCCGGGACTTTTCCTACGAGCAGTACTTC	NA	TRBJ2-7	TRBV28	many
CASSVGGDQPQHF	TGTGCCAGCAGTGTTGGGGGGGATCAGCCCCAGCATTTT	NA	TRBJ1-5	TRBV2	many
CSAPGDNYGYTF	TGCAGTGCTCCAGGGGATAACTATGGCTACACCTTC	NA	TRBJ1-2	TRBV20-1	many
CASRKSQGGEQYF	TGCGCCAGCAGGAAATCACAGGGCGGCGAGCAGTACTTC	NA	TRBJ2-7	TRBV10-2	many
CASSSPGDPYEQYF	TGTGCCAGCAGTTCCCCAGGGGATCCCTACGAGCAGTACTTC	NA	TRBJ2-7	TRBV28	few
CASSLLDQEGYTF	TGTGCCAGCAGCTTGCTTGATCAGGAGGGCTACACCTTC	NA	TRBJ1-2	TRBV5-6	many
CASSESALGAPREQFF	TGCGCCAGCAGTGAGTCAGCATTAGGCGCCCCACGTGAGCAGTTCTTC	NA	TRBJ2-1	TRBV10-2	few
CASSYPRLGDTQYF	TGCGCCAGCAGCTACCCACGACTGGGGGATACGCAGTATTTT	NA	TRBJ2-3	TRBV5-1	many
CASSLALGRYYEQYF	TGTGCCAGCAGCTTAGCGTTGGGACGCTACTACGAGCAGTACTTC	NA	TRBJ2-7	TRBV7-9	many